What follows is one T cell receptor beta chain and its context. As yet, its antigen is unknown. V lost 0 bases to trimming and J lost 5 bases; unmatched junction nucleotides: 13. There are 18 residues in the CDR3. The germline V gene has CDR1 SGHKS and CDR2 YYEKEE (reference sequence). Assay: immunoSEQ multiplex PCR; the TCRdb copy retains only in-frame clones and omits some. The data hold about 680,000 clones, with approximately 90% observed a single time. These data are taken from a study of shared clonotypes between healthy human individuals. Study-level findings and limits: Relative to their counterparts shared across all four donors, non-shared clonotypes exhibited diminished generation probabilities.

CD45RO-negative, CCR7-positively selected cells formed the naive CD8 fraction, excluding terminally differentiated effector memory CD45RA+ cells. The V call is TRBV5-5, the J call TRBJ2-3, with 9 bases that match TRBD2. Sequences were obtained from naive CD8+ T cells sorted from blood. This clonotype was sampled from a man aged 25 to 40 in good health. The CDR3 bases are TGTGCCAGCAGCTTGGAGGTGGCGGCTAGCGGGGAGGAAGATACGCAGTATTTT. It specifies CASSLEVAASGEEDTQYF.